The next 17 T cell receptor beta chains were all read from a single sample in a study of shared clonotypes between healthy human individuals. Sequencing was performed with immunoSEQ multiplex PCR; in TCRdb, only in-frame clones are kept and a portion is missing. The data hold around 700,000 clones, with about 78% observed a single time. What was sequenced was memory CD4+ T cells sorted from blood. Subset reported: CD45RA-negative fraction. Receptor source: a woman aged 25 to 39 in good health.

This clone was seen a handful of times. The V gene is TRBV7-2, the J gene TRBJ2-3; D may match TRBD1 or TRBD2 (6 bases each). Germline loops: CDR1 SGHTA, CDR2 FQGNSA. The CDR3 has 15 residues. V was clipped by 4 bases and J by 4 bases, with 15 bases between them. The CDR3 loop is CASSWGAVGADTQYF. CDR3 sequence (DNA): TGTGCCAGCAGCTGGGGGGCCGTGGGAGCAGATACGCAGTATTTT. Variable domain in full (rest from reference TRBV7-2 and TRBJ2-3): GAGVSQSPSNKVTEKGKDVELRCDPISGHTALYWYRQSLGQGLEFLIYFQGNSAPDKSGLPSDRFSAERTGGSVSTLTIQRTQQEDSAVYLCASSWGAVGADTQYFGPGTRLTVL.

This chain links TRBV28 with TRBJ1-1; D not resolved. Germline V CDR1 and CDR2: MDHEN, SYDVKM. The V gene lost 6 bases and the J gene lost 0 bases, with 14 bases spanning the gap. The CDR3 spans 15 residues. The CDR3 region is CASRRKMGMNTEAFF. The CDR3 coding sequence is TGTGCCAGCAGACGAAAAATGGGGATGAACACTGAAGCTTTCTTT.

This chain connects TRBV6-6 to TRBJ1-4, with D possibly TRBD1 on 5 matching bases. CDR3 size: 14 residues. CDR1 is MNHNY, CDR2 SVGAGI, per germline (reference sequence). Deletions cut 0 bases from V and 8 bases from J, with 10 bases between. The CDR3, as DNA: TGTGCCAGCAGTTACTCAGGGGTAGGCGAAAAACTGTTTTTT. Translated: CASSYSGVGEKLFF.

This clone was counted between two and nine times. The CDR3 nucleotides read TGTGCCAGCAGTCGGGGGGGCGCCGACACTGAAGCTTTCTTT. Its translation is CASSRGGADTEAFF. V and J are TRBV5-4 and TRBJ1-1; perhaps TRBD1 as D (6 bases). V was shortened by 5 bases and J by 3 bases, with 14 bases between the two germline ends. Germline V gene lookup returns CDR1 SGHNT and CDR2 YYREEE (reference sequence). CDR3 size: 14 residues.

A note on this clone: The sample contains more than one DNA sequence encoding this CDR3. The rearrangement joins TRBV2 to TRBJ2-7, with 9 bases aligning to TRBD1. J gave up 5 bases and V 6 bases, and 2 bases lay outside the gene matches. Germline V lookup: CDR1 SNHLY, CDR2 FYNNEI. CDR3 size: 12 residues. The CDR3 DNA is TGTGCCAGCAGGGGACAGGGTGACGAGCAGTACTTC. Its translation is CASRGQGDEQYF.

The chain has TRBV29-1 and TRBJ2-1; D gene ambiguous. The CDR3 contains 11 residues. Per germline, CDR1 SQVTM and CDR2 ANQGSEA. V gave up 2 bases and J gave up 11 bases, with 10 bases separating them. CDR3 amino acids: CSVESREKQFF. The CDR3 coding sequence is TGCAGCGTTGAAAGCCGTGAGAAGCAGTTCTTC.

The chain couples TRBV5-1 to TRBJ2-5, with D possibly TRBD1 on 5 matching bases. Germline CDR1 is SGHRS and CDR2 is YFSETQ. There are 14 residues in the CDR3. Trimming took off 2 bases at V and 3 bases at J, with 11 bases between the two ends. The CDR3 is CASSLDRRKETQYF. The DNA for the CDR3 is TGCGCCAGCAGCTTAGACAGACGGAAAGAGACCCAGTACTTC.

The CDR3 sequence is CASRTLGSNQPQHF. In DNA form, the CDR3 reads TGTGCCAGCAGAACCTTGGGGAGCAATCAGCCCCAGCATTTT. The chain is built from TRBV27 and TRBJ1-5, with D unclear. V lost 6 bases, J lost 1 base, and 10 bases lay in between. The CDR3 sequence is 14 residues long. Germline-derived CDR1 and CDR2 are MNHEY and SMNVEV (reference sequence).

The rearrangement links TRBV19 to TRBJ2-1; 8 nucleotides agree with TRBD2. J gave up 8 bases and V 2 bases, and 2 bases lay outside the gene matches. The CDR3 sequence is 13 residues long. Germline loops: CDR1 LNHDA, CDR2 SQIVND (reference sequence). In nucleotides, the CDR3 is TGTGCCAGTAGTATACGGGAGGGCTATGAGCAGTTCTTC. Its protein product is CASSIREGYEQFF.

This clone occurred a few times. The J gene is TRBJ1-1, the V gene TRBV19; D unclear. This CDR3 is built from 16 residues. The ends were cut back, 0 bases at V and 1 base at J, with 12 bases in the middle. Germline loops: CDR1 LNHDA, CDR2 SQIVND (reference sequence). CDR3 sequence: CASSIDSRLPNTEAFF. For the CDR3, the DNA is TGTGCCAGTAGTATAGATTCGCGCCTACCGAACACTGAAGCTTTCTTT. Complete variable domain (other parts from reference TRBV19 and TRBJ1-1): DGGITQSPKYLFRKEGQNVTLSCEQNLNHDAMYWYRQDPGQGLRLIYYSQIVNDFQKGDIAEGYSVSREKKESFPLTVTSAQKNPTAFYLCASSIDSRLPNTEAFFGQGTRLTVV.

The chain links TRBV7-2 to TRBJ2-7; TRBD2 aligns across 9 bases. The junction had 17 bases not matched to a gene; V was cut back by 6 bases and J by 2 bases. Germline assignment: CDR1 SGHTA and CDR2 FQGNSA. The CDR3 covers 18 residues. The CDR3 DNA sequence: TGTGCCAGCAGTTCTAGCGGGAAGTGGGGCATTATGGCCTACGAGCAGTACTTC. The encoded protein is CASSSSGKWGIMAYEQYF.

The rearrangement links TRBV6-4 to TRBJ2-5, with 8 bases lining up with TRBD2. V gave up 3 bases and J gave up 4 bases; unmatched junction bases: 7. This CDR3 is 15 amino acids long. Germline V gene sequence: CDR1 MRHNA, CDR2 SNTAGT. The CDR3 region is CASSEAGGGRETQYF. Written as DNA, the CDR3 is TGTGCCAGCAGTGAGGCGGGAGGAGGCCGAGAGACCCAGTACTTC.

This chain uses TRBV6-5 with TRBJ1-2; D might be TRBD1 (5 bases). V shed 0 bases and J shed 3 bases, with 11 bases lying between them. Germline CDR1 MNHEY, CDR2 SVGAGI. The CDR3 totals 15 residues. CDR3 loop: CASSYSSTEYYGYTF. The DNA for the CDR3 is TGTGCCAGCAGTTACTCATCGACAGAGTACTATGGCTACACCTTC.

The chain combines TRBV28 with TRBJ2-7; D might be TRBD1 (6 bases). The CDR3 has 14 residues. Deletions cut 2 bases from V and 2 bases from J, with 10 bases between. The germline gives CDR1 MDHEN, CDR2 SYDVKM. The CDR3 nucleotides are TGTGCCAGCAGTTTAGCCGGGACACCCTACGAGCAGTACTTC. This codes for CASSLAGTPYEQYF.

In nucleotides, the CDR3 is TGTGCCAGCAGTGTGTTTGAAAAACTGTTTTTT. Encoded protein: CASSVFEKLFF. V gene TRBV2 combines with J gene TRBJ1-4; no firm D call. This CDR3 is 11 amino acids long. V lost 4 bases, J lost 7 bases, and 4 bases lay in between. CDR1 and CDR2 from the germline V gene are SNHLY and FYNNEI. The full variable domain, in which reference TRBV2 and TRBJ1-4 provide the parts outside the CDR3, is EPEVTQTPSHQVTQMGQEVILRCVPISNHLYFYWYRQILGQKVEFLVSFYNNEISEKSEIFDDQFSVERPDGSNFTLKIRSTKLEDSAMYFCASSVFEKLFFGSGTQLSVL.

The chain joins TRBV5-1 to TRBJ2-5; no clear D gene. The CDR3 spans 14 residues. Trimming removed 4 bases from V and 5 bases from J, with 15 bases in between. Germline V CDR1 and CDR2: SGHRS, YFSETQ. This chain's CDR3 is CASSPWAPRETQYF. CDR3 bases: TGCGCCAGCAGCCCTTGGGCCCCGCGGGAGACCCAGTACTTC.

V gene TRBV28 combines with J gene TRBJ1-4; TRBD1 might be the D (5 bases). The CDR3 loop spans 17 amino acids. The germline V gene encodes CDR1 MDHEN and CDR2 SYDVKM. V lost 6 bases to trimming and J lost 0 bases, with 17 bases between them. In DNA, the CDR3 is TGTGCCAGCAGCAGACGGGGGTACCGGTCAACTAATGAAAAACTGTTTTTT. Translating gives CASSRRGYRSTNEKLFF.